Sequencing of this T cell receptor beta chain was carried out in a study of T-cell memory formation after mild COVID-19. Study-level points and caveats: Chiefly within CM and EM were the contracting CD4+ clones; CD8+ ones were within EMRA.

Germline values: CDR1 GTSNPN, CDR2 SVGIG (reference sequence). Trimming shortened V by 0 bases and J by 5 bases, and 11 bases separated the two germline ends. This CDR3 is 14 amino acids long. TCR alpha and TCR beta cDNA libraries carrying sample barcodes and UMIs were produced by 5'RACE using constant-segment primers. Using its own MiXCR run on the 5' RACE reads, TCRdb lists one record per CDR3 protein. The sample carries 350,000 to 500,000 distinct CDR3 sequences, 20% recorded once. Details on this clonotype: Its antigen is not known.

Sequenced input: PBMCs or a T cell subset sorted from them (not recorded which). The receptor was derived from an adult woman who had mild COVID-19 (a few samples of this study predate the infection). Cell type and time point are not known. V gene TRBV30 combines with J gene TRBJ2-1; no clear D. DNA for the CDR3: TGTGCCTGGAGTGTAGGTGGATATCACAATGAGCAGTTCTTC. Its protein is CAWSVGGYHNEQFF.